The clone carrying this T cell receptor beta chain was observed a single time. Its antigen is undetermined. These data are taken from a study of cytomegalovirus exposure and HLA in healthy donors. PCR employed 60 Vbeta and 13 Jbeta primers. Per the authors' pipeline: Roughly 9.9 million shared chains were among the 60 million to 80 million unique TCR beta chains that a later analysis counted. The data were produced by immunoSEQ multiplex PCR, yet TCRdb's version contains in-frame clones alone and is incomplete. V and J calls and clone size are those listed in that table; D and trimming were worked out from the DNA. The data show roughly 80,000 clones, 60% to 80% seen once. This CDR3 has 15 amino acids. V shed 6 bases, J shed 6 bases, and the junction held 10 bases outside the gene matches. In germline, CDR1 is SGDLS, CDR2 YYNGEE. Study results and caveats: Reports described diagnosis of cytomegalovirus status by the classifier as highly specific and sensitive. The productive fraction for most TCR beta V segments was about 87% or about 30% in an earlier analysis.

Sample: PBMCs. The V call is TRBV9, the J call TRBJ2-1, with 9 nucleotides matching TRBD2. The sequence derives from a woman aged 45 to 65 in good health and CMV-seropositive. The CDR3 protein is CASTRSGSGVNEQFF. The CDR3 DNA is TGTGCCAGCACCCGTAGCGGGAGCGGTGTCAATGAGCAGTTCTTC.